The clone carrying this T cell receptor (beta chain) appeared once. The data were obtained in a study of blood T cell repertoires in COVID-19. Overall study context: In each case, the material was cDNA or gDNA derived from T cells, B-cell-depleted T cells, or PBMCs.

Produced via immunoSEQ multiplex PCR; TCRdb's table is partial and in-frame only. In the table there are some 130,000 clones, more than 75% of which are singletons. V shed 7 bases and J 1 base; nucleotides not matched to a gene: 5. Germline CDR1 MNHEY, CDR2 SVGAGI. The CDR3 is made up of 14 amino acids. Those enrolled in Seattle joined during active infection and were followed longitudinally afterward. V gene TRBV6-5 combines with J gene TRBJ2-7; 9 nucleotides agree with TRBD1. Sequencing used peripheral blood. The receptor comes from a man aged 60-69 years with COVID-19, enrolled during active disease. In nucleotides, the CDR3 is TGTGCCAGCACTAACAGGGGGCTTTCCTACGAGCAGTACTTC. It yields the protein CASTNRGLSYEQYF.